This record looks at one T cell receptor (beta chain) sequence and its context. V dropped 1 base and J dropped 3; count of bases not matched to a gene: 9. CDR1 is SGHAT, CDR2 FQNNGV, per germline. This CDR3 region has 17 residues. PCR employed 60 Vbeta and 13 Jbeta primers. Generated by immunoSEQ multiplex PCR, the TCRdb table keeps only in-frame clones and is missing some. This sample yields some 200,000 clones, of which 75% to 90% are seen a single time; 0.65% belongs to the top ten. These data are taken from a study of cytomegalovirus exposure and HLA in healthy donors. The sample consisted of PBMCs. This chain connects TRBV11-2 to TRBJ2-1; 7 positions match TRBD2. This receptor was obtained from a boy aged 5 to 17 in good health and CMV-seronegative. The CDR3 region has the DNA TGTGCCAGCAGCTTAGTACAGACGGTAGCGGGCTACAATGAGCAGTTCTTC. Amino acids: CASSLVQTVAGYNEQFF.